A selection of T cell receptor beta chains follows, all from one sample in a study of T cells in narcolepsy. The protocol was immunoSEQ multiplex PCR, while the TCRdb copy is restricted to in-frame clones and leaves out a portion. The data contain about 24,000 clones, 50% to 65% of them singletons. The sequencing sample was made of memory (CD45RA-) CD4+ T cells from blood. Receptors originate from a human donor in good health. Each CDR3 is given with its conserved first and last residue. A D gene is named only where the DNA matches it firmly. Some rows have no size entry. The others give once, few or many, or a class for an expanded clone.

abundance	v_gene	j_gene	d_gene	CDR3nt	CDR3aa
NA	TRBV9	TRBJ2-1	NA	TGTGCCAGCAGCGTAGCGGTCCCGGGTGAGCAGTTCTTC	CASSVAVPGEQFF
NA	TRBV15	TRBJ1-5	NA	TGTGCCACCAGCACCCGACGAAACAATCAGCCCCAGCATTTT	CATSTRRNNQPQHF
NA	TRBV6-1	TRBJ2-7	TRBD1	TGTGCCAGCAGTGAAAGGTGGGACAGCTCCTACGAGCAGTACTTC	CASSERWDSSYEQYF
once	TRBV10-2	TRBJ1-5	NA	TGCGCCAGGGGGCCCGGCAGTCATCAGCCCCAGCATTTT	CARGPGSHQPQHF
NA	TRBV10-2	TRBJ1-2	NA	TGCGCCAGTCAGACAGACTCCTATGGCTACACCTTC	CASQTDSYGYTF
few	TRBV5-6	TRBJ2-5	NA	TGTGCCAGCAGCTTGTTTGGGGAGACCCAGTACTTC	CASSLFGETQYF
few	TRBV2	TRBJ2-5	NA	TGTGCCAGCAGTGCGCGCAGAAAAGAGACCCAGTACTTC	CASSARRKETQYF
NA	TRBV2	TRBJ1-6	NA	TGTGCCAGCTCCGGGACACCACCTTCACCCCTCCACTTT	CASSGTPPSPLHF
few	TRBV5-1	TRBJ2-1	TRBD2	TGCGCCAGCAGCTCCTTAGCGGGAGATGGCTACAATGAGCAGTTCTTC	CASSSLAGDGYNEQFF
NA	TRBV19	TRBJ2-1	NA	TGTGCCAAGGGAAAGGGCCATGAGCAGTTCTTC	CAKGKGHEQFF
NA	TRBV30	TRBJ1-1	NA	TGTGCCTGGAGTGGTCGGGACGAAGCTTTCTTT	CAWSGRDEAFF
NA	TRBV27	TRBJ2-5	NA	TGTGCCAGCAGCCGGGACCTGGTTGGGGGGACCCAGTACTTC	CASSRDLVGGTQYF
few	TRBV5-1	TRBJ2-7	TRBD2	TGCGCCAGCAGCCCGATAGCGGGAGGGCACGAGCAGTACTTC	CASSPIAGGHEQYF
NA	TRBV6-6	TRBJ1-5	TRBD1	TGTGCCAGCCAACAGGGGAATCAGCCCCAGCATTTT	CASQQGNQPQHF
NA	TRBV28	TRBJ2-3	NA	TGTGCCAGCAGCTTACCGAACGCAGATACGCAGTATTTT	CASSLPNADTQYF
once	TRBV19	TRBJ1-5	NA	TGTGCCAGTAGAAATACAGTAAGAATGGATCAGCCCCAGCATTTT	CASRNTVRMDQPQHF
NA	TRBV5-1	TRBJ2-5	NA	TGCGCCAGCAGCTGGGGTGGGGAAGGGAGTGAGCAGTACTTC	CASSWGGEGSEQYF
once	TRBV19	TRBJ2-7	NA	TGTGCCAGTAGTATCCAGAAGGGTCCCTACGAGCAGTACTTC	CASSIQKGPYEQYF
NA	TRBV7-2	TRBJ2-7	NA	TGTGCCAGCAGCCCCACCCGGGACACCTACTACGAGCAGTACTTC	CASSPTRDTYYEQYF
NA	TRBV5-1	TRBJ2-6	NA	TGCGCCAGCAGCTTGGAAGCCCTCACTGGGGCCAACGTCCTGACTTTC	CASSLEALTGANVLTF
NA	TRBV19	TRBJ2-2	NA	TGTGCCAGTAGGTCCCCAGGGGGGCGGACCGGGGAGCTGTTTTTT	CASRSPGGRTGELFF
few	TRBV5-1	TRBJ2-3	TRBD2	TGCGCCAGCAGCCTGCCCCCGACTAGCGGGGGCTATGGGAGCACAGATACGCAGTATTTT	CASSLPPTSGGYGSTDTQYF